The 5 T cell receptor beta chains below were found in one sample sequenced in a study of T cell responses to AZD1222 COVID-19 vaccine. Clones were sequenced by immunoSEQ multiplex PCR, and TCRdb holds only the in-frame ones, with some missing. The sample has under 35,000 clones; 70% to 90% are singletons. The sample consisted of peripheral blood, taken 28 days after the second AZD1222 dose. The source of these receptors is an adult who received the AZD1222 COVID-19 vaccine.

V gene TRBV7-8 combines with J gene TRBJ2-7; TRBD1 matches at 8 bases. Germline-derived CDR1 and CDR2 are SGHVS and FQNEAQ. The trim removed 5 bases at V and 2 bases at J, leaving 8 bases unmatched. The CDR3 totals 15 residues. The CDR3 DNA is TGTGCCAGCAGCGCGAAGAGGACAGGGCCCTACGAGCAGTACTTC. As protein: CASSAKRTGPYEQYF.

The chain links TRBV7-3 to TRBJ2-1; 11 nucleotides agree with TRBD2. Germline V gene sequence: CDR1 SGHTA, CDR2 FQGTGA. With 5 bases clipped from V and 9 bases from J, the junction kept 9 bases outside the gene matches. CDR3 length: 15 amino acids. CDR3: CASSPIAGGLGEQFF. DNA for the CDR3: TGTGCCAGCAGCCCTATAGCGGGAGGGTTGGGTGAGCAGTTCTTC.

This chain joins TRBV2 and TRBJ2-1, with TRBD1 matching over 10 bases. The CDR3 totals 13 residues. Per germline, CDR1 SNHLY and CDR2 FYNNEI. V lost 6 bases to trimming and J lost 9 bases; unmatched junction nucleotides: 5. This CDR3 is CASRGQGLGEQFF. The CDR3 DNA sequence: TGTGCCAGCAGGGGACAGGGGTTGGGTGAGCAGTTCTTC.

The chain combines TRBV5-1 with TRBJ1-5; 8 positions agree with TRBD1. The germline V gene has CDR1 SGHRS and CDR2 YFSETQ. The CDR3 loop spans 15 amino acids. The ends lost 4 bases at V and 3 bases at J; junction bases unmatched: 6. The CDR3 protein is CASSPTGGNNQPQHF. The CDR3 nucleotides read TGCGCCAGCAGCCCCACAGGGGGGAACAATCAGCCCCAGCATTTT.

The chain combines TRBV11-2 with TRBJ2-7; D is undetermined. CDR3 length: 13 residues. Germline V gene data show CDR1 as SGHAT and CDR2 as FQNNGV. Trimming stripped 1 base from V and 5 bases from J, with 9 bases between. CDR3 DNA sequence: TGTGCCAGCAGCTTAGTGTTGGGGAACGAGCAGTACTTC. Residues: CASSLVLGNEQYF.